This T cell receptor (beta chain) was recorded in a study of T-cell reconstitution after alpha-beta-depleted transplantation in children. This clonotype came up a few times. Its cognate antigen is unknown. Unique molecular identifiers were used in preparing the TCRbeta library. Each CDR3 protein is one row after TCRdb ran MiXCR on the PCR reads. Here the sample spans around 100,000 distinct CDR3 sequences, about a tenth being singletons. CDR3 size: 17 residues. V lost 3 bases and J lost 5; bases outside the gene matches: 12. The germline CDR1 and CDR2 sequences are KGHSH and LQKENI. General study points: A year post-transplant, T-cell counts and diversity derived mostly from newly produced T cells. Surviving recipient T cells and thymic progenitors underlay high day-60 TCRbeta diversity in some patients. About two months after transplant, alpha-beta T cells reportedly came from several hundred expanded graft clones.

V and J are TRBV18 and TRBJ2-1; 8 bases agree with TRBD2. The input for sequencing was PBMCs, taken before TCRalphabeta/CD19-depleted stem cell transplant. The receptor was derived from a boy aged 2 to 10 with acute lymphoblastic leukemia, due to receive a stem cell transplant. CDR3 residues: CASSPIRVAGQHNEQFF. The CDR3 nucleotides read TGTGCCAGCTCACCCATTCGGGTAGCGGGACAACACAATGAGCAGTTCTTC.